The sequence of this TCR beta chain was determined in a study of tumor and adjacent non-tumor tissue in lung cancer. For the study at large: Patients comprised approximately eleven adenocarcinoma, a couple of squamous cell carcinoma and 1 small cell lung cancer. Patients were aged about 30 to 76, roughly nine men and about five women, stage I to III.

RNA was extracted from bulk tissue without any cell sorting. Donors were chemotherapy-naive, newly diagnosed lung cancer surgical patients in China, August–late 2014. Three rounds of nested PCR, following a modified ARM-PCR protocol, produced the TCRbeta library. A single record per CDR3 protein comes from TCRdb applying MiXCR to the multiplex PCR reads. This repertoire shows approximately 120,000 distinct CDR3 sequences, about 66% found once; its top ten account for 9.5% to 15%. General observations from the study: Significantly higher TCR diversity was found in tumor than normal lung.

The CDR3 contains 17 residues. The germline V gene encodes CDR1 DFQATT and CDR2 SNEGSKA (reference sequence). V was trimmed by 0 bases and J by 7 bases, leaving 24 bases between them. This clonotype was counted a single time. Its antigen is currently unknown. The chain employs TRBV20-1 and TRBJ2-5; the D call may be TRBD1 or TRBD2 (6 bases each). The sample comprised lung tumor tissue. The sequence came from a man aged 25-45 years with non-small cell lung cancer. The DNA for the CDR3 is TGCAGTGCTAGAGAAGGGAGGCAGGGGAGTATGGGGCGGACCCAGTACTTC. Its protein is CSAREGRQGSMGRTQYF.